The sequence of this T cell receptor (beta chain) was determined in a study of blood T cell repertoires in COVID-19. Study summary: Acute and convalescent COVID-19 samples came from the United States, Italy and Spain. PBMCs, B-cell-depleted T cells, or T cells were the source of the cDNA or gDNA that made up the material.

Per the study methods: Nucleated cell counts were estimated from reference gene primer amplification. This table comes from immunoSEQ multiplex PCR, and its TCRdb copy is limited to in-frame clones, with some not included. D and trimming come from the DNA, and the V and J calls and clone size come from that table. The sample records roughly 250,000 clones, around 80% being singletons. This clone was detected once. Between the trimmed V and J ends, which lost 5 bases and 1 base, there was a span of 8 bases. The length of the CDR3 is 13 residues. Germline loops: CDR1 SGHTA, CDR2 FQGNSA. This sequence originates from a man aged 40-49 years with active or convalescent COVID-19. Sequencing was done on a sample of peripheral blood. The J gene is TRBJ1-1, the V gene TRBV7-2, with D uncertain. The CDR3 DNA reads TGTGCCAGCAGCGCTCAGAAGAACACTGAAGCTTTCTTT. Amino acids: CASSAQKNTEAFF.